These 23 T cell receptor beta chains originate from one sample sequenced in a study of radiotherapy plus CTLA-4 blockade in lung cancer. Produced via immunoSEQ multiplex PCR; TCRdb's table is partial and in-frame only. This table has more than 90,000 clones, roughly 80% appearing once. The sequencing used peripheral blood, collected from a patient treated with radiotherapy plus ipilimumab. These TCRs come from a human donor with non-small cell lung cancer that progressed on radiotherapy plus ipilimumab.

The chain has TRBV30 and TRBJ2-5; possible D gene TRBD1, 6 bases. The CDR3 has 16 residues. Germline lookup yields CDR1 GTSNPN and CDR2 SVGIG (reference sequence). The V end lost 4 bases, the J end lost 5 bases, and 23 bases lay between the germline ends. This CDR3 reads CAWTQNDWGLGETQYF. CDR3 coding DNA: TGTGCCTGGACCCAAAACGATTGGGGGCTCGGGGAGACCCAGTACTTC.

Only one count was recorded for this clone. The V call is TRBV7-2, the J call TRBJ2-7, with a possible D match to TRBD1 (5 bases). Germline lookup yields CDR1 SGHTA and CDR2 FQGNSA. Deletions cut 2 bases from V and 2 bases from J, with 7 bases between. The CDR3 spans 13 residues. CDR3 protein: CASSLPGTYEQYF. CDR3 bases: TGTGCCAGCAGCTTACCAGGGACCTACGAGCAGTACTTC. The variable domain in full, completed from reference TRBV7-2 and TRBJ2-7, reads GAGVSQSPSNKVTEKGKDVELRCDPISGHTALYWYRQSLGQGLEFLIYFQGNSAPDKSGLPSDRFSAERTGGSVSTLTIQRTQQEDSAVYLCASSLPGTYEQYFGPGTRLTVT.

The rearrangement uses TRBV2 and TRBJ2-6; D unclear. The V end was cut by 7 bases, the J end by 1 base, with 5 bases between. The CDR3 is made up of 13 amino acids. The V gene's germline CDR1 is SNHLY and CDR2 FYNNEI. In DNA, the CDR3 is TGTGCCAGCATAGAATCTGGGGCCAACGTCCTGACTTTC. It encodes CASIESGANVLTF.

This chain connects TRBV27 to TRBJ2-1; possible D gene TRBD2, 6 bases. Per the germline V gene, CDR1 is MNHEY and CDR2 is SMNVEV (reference sequence). CDR3 length: 15 amino acids. V was cut by 5 bases and J by 2 bases, with 13 bases left in between. The DNA for the CDR3 is TGTGCCAGCAGTGGGTTTAGCGGAACCTACAATGAGCAGTTCTTC. Translation gives CASSGFSGTYNEQFF.

The gene calls are TRBV28 and TRBJ1-1, with D perhaps matching TRBD1 (6 bases). V was cut by 2 bases and J by 4 bases, with 17 bases left in between. Germline V gives CDR1 MDHEN, CDR2 SYDVKM. This CDR3 region has 16 residues. The CDR3 DNA reads as TGTGCCAGCAGTTTAGGTCAACAGGGCTGGGGCACTGAAGCTTTCTTT. This gives the protein CASSLGQQGWGTEAFF.

The rearrangement uses TRBV5-4 and TRBJ1-2; 7 bases align to TRBD1. This CDR3 comprises 15 residues. Trimming removed 4 bases from V and 5 bases from J; junction bases left unmatched: 11. CDR1 and CDR2 (germline): SGHNT, YYREEE (reference sequence). This chain's CDR3 is CASSPESGRGYGYTF. The CDR3 DNA follows: TGTGCCAGCAGCCCCGAATCGGGCAGGGGGTATGGCTACACCTTC.

J is TRBJ1-5 and V is TRBV2; a weak D match, TRBD1 (5 bases). V was shortened by 2 bases and J by 1 base, with 9 bases between the two germline ends. The CDR3 has 15 amino acids. In germline, CDR1 is SNHLY, CDR2 FYNNEI. In DNA form, the CDR3 reads TGTGCCAGCAGTGAACCGGGGGTCAGCAATCAGCCCCAGCATTTT. Amino acids: CASSEPGVSNQPQHF.

V is TRBV10-2 and J is TRBJ2-4, with TRBD1 as a possible D gene (6 bases). V gave up 6 bases and J gave up 1 base, with 13 bases separating them. Germline loops: CDR1 WSHSY, CDR2 SAAADI. The CDR3 sequence is 15 residues long. CDR3 coding DNA: TGCGCCAGCAGGGGGGCTTCTTGGGCCAAAAACATTCAGTACTTC. Translating it yields CASRGASWAKNIQYF.

The V call is TRBV15, the J call TRBJ1-2, with TRBD1 as a possible D gene (6 bases). This CDR3 contains 15 residues. Germline V gene sequence: CDR1 LNHNV, CDR2 YYDKDF (reference sequence). The V and J ends lost 0 bases and 4 bases respectively, with 12 bases between them. Written as DNA, the CDR3 is TGTGCCACCAGCAGAGATCAAGGGGGTATCTATGGCTACACCTTC. Protein sequence: CATSRDQGGIYGYTF.

The gene calls are TRBV7-8 and TRBJ1-5; D is ambiguous. The CDR3 contains 17 residues. V lost 3 bases to trimming and J lost 0 bases, with 15 bases between them. Germline V gene sequence: CDR1 SGHVS, CDR2 FQNEAQ. CDR3 sequence: CASSFSTLEGSNQPQHF. The CDR3 nucleotides are TGTGCCAGCAGCTTTTCGACCTTGGAGGGTAGCAATCAGCCCCAGCATTTT.

The CDR3 here is CASFEGRGEKLFF. CDR3 in DNA: TGTGCCAGCTTCGAGGGGCGCGGTGAAAAACTGTTTTTT. The chain is built from TRBV28 and TRBJ1-4; perhaps TRBD1 as D (5 bases). There are 13 residues in the CDR3. V lost 8 bases and J lost 7, with 14 bases in between. Germline lookup yields CDR1 MDHEN and CDR2 SYDVKM.

This clone is a singleton in its sample. In DNA form, the CDR3 reads TGTGCCAGCAGCGTAGGGGTGAGTGGGGAGCGAGGGTACGGGGGCGAGCAGTACGTC. Translating gives CASSVGVSGERGYGGEQYV. The rearrangement links TRBV9 to TRBJ2-7, with D perhaps matching TRBD2 (6 bases). Trimming removed 0 bases from V and 6 bases from J, with 28 bases in between. Germline CDR1 and CDR2: SGDLS and YYNGEE. The CDR3 covers 19 residues.

This clone was observed once. The gene calls are TRBV7-6 and TRBJ2-6; no reliable D call. V shed 1 base and J shed 0 bases, with 10 bases lying between them. CDR3 length equals 17 residues. Per the germline V gene, CDR1 is SGHVS and CDR2 is FNYEAQ. DNA of the CDR3: TGTGCCAGCAGCTTAGGTCACCTTCGCTCTGGGGCCAACGTCCTGACTTTC. Translated: CASSLGHLRSGANVLTF.

The rearrangement uses TRBV28 and TRBJ2-7, with 10 bases that match TRBD1. Germline trimming cut 5 bases from V and 3 bases from J; bases unmatched to any gene: 7. The germline V gene has CDR1 MDHEN and CDR2 SYDVKM. CDR3 length equals 15 residues. The CDR3 bases are TGTGCCAGCAGTGGTCCGGGACAGGGGATCTACGAGCAGTACGTC. Its protein product is CASSGPGQGIYEQYV.

This chain connects TRBV10-2 to TRBJ2-5; 9 bases are shared with TRBD2. Germline V gives CDR1 WSHSY, CDR2 SAAADI. The CDR3 runs to 15 residues. J lost 11 bases, V lost 6 bases, and 16 bases had no gene match. In DNA, the CDR3 is TGCGCCAGCAGGGGGACCGGGACTAGCTCCCGGGAGCAGTACTTC. Translation: CASRGTGTSSREQYF.

The chain couples TRBV4-2 to TRBJ1-1; no clear D gene. Germline V gene lookup returns CDR1 LGHNA and CDR2 YNFKEQ. V was shortened by 2 bases and J by 0 bases, with 13 bases between the two germline ends. The CDR3 has 16 residues. The CDR3 nucleotides are TGTGCCAGCAGCCAAAAGCAGACACCCCTGAACACTGAAGCTTTCTTT. Translation: CASSQKQTPLNTEAFF.

The V call is TRBV10-2, the J call TRBJ2-2; D is undetermined. V dropped 6 bases and J dropped 0 bases, with 11 bases sitting between them. Germline V gives CDR1 WSHSY, CDR2 SAAADI. The CDR3 extends over 15 amino acids. CDR3 DNA sequence: TGCGCCAGCAGACTCACGGTCGCGAACACCGGGGAGCTGTTTTTT. Its protein product is CASRLTVANTGELFF.

The rearrangement uses TRBV5-4 and TRBJ2-7; the D gene is possibly TRBD2 (6 bases). Germline V lookup: CDR1 SGHNT, CDR2 YYREEE (reference sequence). Trimming pared 2 bases from V and 0 bases from J, leaving 21 bases between. The CDR3 has 18 residues. Written as DNA, the CDR3 is TGTGCCAGCAGCTTCTTCCAGGGTGGGGGTAGCGGCTCCTACGAGCAGTACTTC. Translated, it gives CASSFFQGGGSGSYEQYF. Filled out from reference TRBV5-4 and TRBJ2-7, the complete variable domain reads ETGVTQSPTHLIKTRGQQVTLRCSSQSGHNTVSWYQQALGQGPQFIFQYYREEENGRGNFPPRFSGLQFPNYSSELNVNALELDDSALYLCASSFFQGGGSGSYEQYFGPGTRLTVT.

CDR3 region: CASSRGTSGLNEQFF. The CDR3 DNA is TGTGCCAGCAGTCGCGGGACTAGCGGACTAAATGAGCAGTTCTTC. This chain links TRBV27 with TRBJ2-1; 11 bases are a match to TRBD2. With 5 bases clipped from V and 7 bases from J, the junction kept 7 bases outside the gene matches. The germline gives CDR1 MNHEY, CDR2 SMNVEV (reference sequence). CDR3 length: 15 residues.

In its sample, this clone was seen a few times. The chain combines TRBV27 with TRBJ2-7; 7 positions match TRBD2. Germline trimming cut 4 bases from V and 2 bases from J; bases unmatched to any gene: 8. CDR1 is MNHEY, CDR2 SMNVEV, per germline (reference sequence). The CDR3 consists of 15 residues. CDR3 protein: CASSSTGTKAYEQYF. CDR3 bases: TGTGCCAGCAGTTCAACCGGGACTAAAGCCTACGAGCAGTACTTC.

The chain links TRBV5-6 to TRBJ1-4; unclear D gene. The CDR3 runs 12 residues. V was pared by 0 bases and J by 8 bases, with 5 bases between. Germline lookup yields CDR1 SGHDT and CDR2 YYEEEE. CDR3 region: CASSLVPEKLFF. Here the CDR3 DNA reads TGTGCCAGCAGCTTGGTTCCCGAAAAACTGTTTTTT.

The V gene is TRBV19, the J gene TRBJ2-5, with no clear D. The CDR3 is 14 residues long. Germline CDR1 is LNHDA and CDR2 is SQIVND (reference sequence). V lost 0 bases to trimming and J lost 8 bases, with 13 bases between them. The CDR3 is CASSIDRDGLTQYF. DNA for the CDR3: TGTGCCAGTAGTATAGATCGAGACGGTCTAACCCAGTACTTC.

This chain connects TRBV29-1 to TRBJ1-3; 10 bases match TRBD1. The CDR3 extends over 15 amino acids. Germline V gene lookup returns CDR1 SQVTM and CDR2 ANQGSEA. With V trimmed by 3 bases and J by 6 bases, 8 bases remained unmatched. The CDR3 is CSVDYIGTGVNTIYF. Here the CDR3 DNA reads TGCAGCGTTGATTATATAGGGACAGGGGTAAACACCATATATTTT.